The 18 T cell receptor beta chains below come from one sample, sequenced in a study of blood T cell repertoires in COVID-19 (dated by TCRdb to the early 2020s). Libraries were made using the immunoSEQ multiplex PCR assay. The source is immuneACCESS, and TCRdb retained only in-frame sequences with V and J called. Part of the clones is not carried over; for the studies checked, unresolved V genes explain less than half of this, and the remainder is unexplained. The sample table shows 350,000 or so clones, and over 75% are seen once. The top ten clones comprise about 0.93% of the sample. Specimen: PBMCs or T cells enriched from blood (not recorded which). These receptors were collected from a young woman who had recovered from COVID-19.

This chain joins TRBV19 and TRBJ2-2, with 11 nucleotides matching TRBD2. The V segment lost 4 bases and the J segment 4 bases; nucleotides outside the gene matches: 11. CDR3 size: 18 residues. Per the germline V gene, CDR1 is LNHDA and CDR2 is SQIVND (reference sequence). The CDR3 region has the DNA TGTGCCAGTAGTACCCTCCGTGATAGCGGGGGGGCCACCGGGGAGCTGTTTTTT. It yields the protein CASSTLRDSGGATGELFF.

The chain employs TRBV7-9 and TRBJ1-3; 7 positions match TRBD1. V shed 7 bases, J shed 2 bases, and the junction held 5 bases outside the gene matches. The germline V gene encodes CDR1 SEHNR and CDR2 FQNEAQ (reference sequence). The CDR3 is 14 residues long. The CDR3 bases are TGTGCCAGCACCAGAGACAGGGCTGGAAACACCATATATTTT. Translated: CASTRDRAGNTIYF.

This chain uses TRBV1 with TRBJ1-2; the listed D gene, TRBD1, was not tested against the DNA. TRBV1 is classified as a pseudogene. The CDR3 runs to 17 residues. Here the CDR3 reads CTSSQARDQGEAYGYTF. In nucleotides, the CDR3 is TGCACCAGCAGCCAAGCGAGAGACCAGGGGGAAGCTTATGGCTACACCTTC.

The count of this clone is one. This chain links TRBV20-1 with TRBJ1-2; D unresolved. The CDR3 is 12 residues long. V was clipped by 3 bases and J by 2 bases, with 7 bases between them. Germline V gives CDR1 DFQATT, CDR2 SNEGSKA (reference sequence). The CDR3 protein is CSASSENYGYTF. The CDR3 DNA reads as TGCAGTGCTAGTTCGGAGAACTATGGCTACACCTTC.

The chain carries TRBV7-6 and TRBJ1-5; D is unresolved. V lost 1 base to trimming and J lost 1 base, with 11 bases between them. This CDR3 is built from 16 residues. Germline CDR1 and CDR2: SGHVS and FNYEAQ. The CDR3 spells CASSLGSGGSNQPQHF. The CDR3, as DNA: TGTGCCAGCAGCTTAGGGTCGGGAGGGAGCAATCAGCCCCAGCATTTT.

The chain links TRBV18 to TRBJ2-2, with D perhaps TRBD2 (5 bases). The CDR3 spans 16 residues. Germline CDR1 is KGHSH and CDR2 is LQKENI. V dropped 3 bases and J dropped 6 bases, with 17 bases sitting between them. CDR3 loop: CASSPRVEGVAGELFF. CDR3 nucleotides: TGTGCCAGCTCACCCAGAGTCGAGGGAGTAGCCGGGGAGCTGTTTTTT.

This rearrangement joins TRBV5-1 to TRBJ1-4; no reliable D call. Germline V lookup: CDR1 SGHRS, CDR2 YFSETQ. V lost 0 bases and J lost 5, with 5 bases in between. This CDR3 region has 13 residues. CDR3 loop: CASSLGRNEKLFF. The CDR3 DNA follows: TGCGCCAGCAGCTTGGGGAGAAATGAAAAACTGTTTTTT.

The rearrangement joins TRBV5-5 to TRBJ1-1, with 12 positions matching TRBD1. Trimming at V came to 3 bases and at J to 3 bases, leaving 3 bases not matched to a gene. This CDR3 comprises 15 residues. Germline V gene data show CDR1 as SGHKS and CDR2 as YYEKEE (reference sequence). The CDR3 loop is CASSWGTGGHTEAFF. Written as DNA, the CDR3 is TGTGCCAGCAGCTGGGGGACAGGGGGCCACACTGAAGCTTTCTTT.

The chain couples TRBV7-9 to TRBJ2-1, with TRBD2 matching 8 bases. This CDR3 spans 14 amino acids. With 7 bases clipped from V and 5 bases from J, the junction kept 7 bases outside the gene matches. Looked up from germline, CDR1 is SEHNR and CDR2 is FQNEAQ (reference sequence). The CDR3 protein is CASNLGTSNNEQFF. DNA of the CDR3: TGTGCCAGCAACCTCGGGACTAGTAACAATGAGCAGTTCTTC.

The genes are TRBV7-9 and TRBJ2-3; D call uncertain. CDR1 is SEHNR and CDR2 is FQNEAQ in the germline V gene (reference sequence). Trimming stripped 2 bases from V and 5 bases from J, with 5 bases between. The CDR3 has 12 amino acids. The CDR3: CASSLRVDTQYF. CDR3 DNA sequence: TGTGCCAGCAGCTTACGTGTAGATACGCAGTATTTT.

The rearrangement links TRBV18 to TRBJ2-7, with a possible D match to TRBD1 (6 bases). CDR3 length: 14 residues. Germline CDR1 KGHSH, CDR2 LQKENI. V lost 3 bases to trimming and J lost 3 bases, with 12 bases between them. CDR3 region: CASSPLDSLYEQYF. CDR3 bases: TGTGCCAGCTCACCCTTGGACAGCCTCTACGAGCAGTACTTC.

The rearrangement links TRBV5-1 to TRBJ2-1; possibly TRBD1 for D (5 bases). The CDR3 spans 16 residues. V lost 4 bases and J 0 bases, leaving 14 bases between the germline ends. The germline V gene has CDR1 SGHRS and CDR2 YFSETQ. CDR3 sequence reads: CASSIQGRTSYNEQFF. DNA for the CDR3: TGCGCCAGCAGCATCCAGGGCCGGACCTCCTACAATGAGCAGTTCTTC.

As to this clone: Other nucleotide sequences in the sample specify the same CDR3. J is TRBJ1-1 and V is TRBV11-2; no firm D call. This CDR3 comprises 13 residues. Germline-derived CDR1 and CDR2 are SGHAT and FQNNGV. Trimming took off 2 bases at V and 1 base at J, with 5 bases between the two ends. The CDR3, as DNA: TGTGCCAGCAGCTTACTAGGGAACACTGAAGCTTTCTTT. As protein: CASSLLGNTEAFF. The full variable domain, its missing parts supplied by reference TRBV11-2 and TRBJ1-1, is EAGVAQSPRYKIIEKRQSVAFWCNPISGHATLYWYQQILGQGPKLLIQFQNNGVVDDSQLPKDRFSAERLKGVDSTLKIQPAKLEDSAVYLCASSLLGNTEAFFGQGTRLTVV.

This chain uses TRBV27 with TRBJ1-1; D might be TRBD1 (5 bases). Germline lookup yields CDR1 MNHEY and CDR2 SMNVEV (reference sequence). Trimming removed 3 bases at V and 3 bases at J, with 14 bases between. The CDR3 sequence is 15 residues long. The CDR3 loop is CASSLRGTAHTEAFF. CDR3 bases: TGTGCCAGCAGTTTGCGGGGGACGGCGCACACTGAAGCTTTCTTT.

This chain uses TRBV11-3 with TRBJ2-5, with D possibly TRBD2 on 6 matching bases. V gave up 3 bases and J gave up 4 bases, with 12 bases separating them. The length of the CDR3 is 14 residues. The germline V gene encodes CDR1 SGHNT and CDR2 YENEEA. CDR3 sequence (DNA): TGTGCCAGCAGCTTTGGGCAGGGAGGAGAGACCCAGTACTTC. Its translation: CASSFGQGGETQYF.

In DNA, the CDR3 is TGTGCCAGCAGTTTAATGGCAGGGGTAGGTTGGGGCTACACCTTC. Translating gives CASSLMAGVGWGYTF. The chain uses TRBV27 and TRBJ1-2; tentative D call: TRBD1 (6 bases). The CDR3 has 15 residues. In germline, CDR1 is MNHEY, CDR2 SMNVEV (reference sequence). V was clipped by 2 bases and J by 8 bases, with 18 bases between them.

This chain uses TRBV19 with TRBJ2-5; possibly TRBD2 for D (7 bases). This CDR3 is built from 18 residues. With 6 bases removed from V and 7 bases from J, the gap between germline ends came to 30 bases. Germline CDR1 LNHDA, CDR2 SQIVND (reference sequence). CDR3 bases: TGTGCCAGTAGCCCAAACCCCGGCGGACTAGGGGGATTGGGGACCCAGTACTTC. This translates into CASSPNPGGLGGLGTQYF.

About this clone itself: Within the sample, other DNA sequences also encode this same CDR3. V gene TRBV28 combines with J gene TRBJ1-5; D call uncertain. The CDR3 spans 11 residues. Trimming took 6 bases from V and 6 from J, leaving 6 bases between them. Germline CDR1 MDHEN, CDR2 SYDVKM. As DNA, the CDR3 is TGTGCCAGCAGGGGCAGTCAGCCCCAGCATTTT. Translating gives CASRGSQPQHF. Full variable domain (remainder filled in from reference TRBV28 and TRBJ1-5): DVKVTQSSRYLVKRTGEKVFLECVQDMDHENMFWYRQDPGLGLRLIYFSYDVKMKEKGDIPEGYSVSREKKERFSLILESASTNQTSMYLCASRGSQPQHFGDGTRLSIL.